This entry features one TCR beta chain sequence. What it recognizes is unknown. Cultured CD4+ T-cell DNA underwent Oncomine TCR Beta short-read sequencing. Investigators isolated genomic DNA from cultured CD4+ T cells. MiXCR, run by TCRdb on the PCR reads, gives a single entry per CDR3 protein. The data contain fewer than 4,500 distinct CDR3 sequences, 15% to 20% of them seen just once; the ten biggest clones take up 21%. This record belongs to a study of vaccination and CD4 T cells after COVID-19. For the study at large: As their vaccination, participants received two doses of either BNT162b2 or mRNA-1273 vaccine. The authors used overlapping spike peptides from SARS-CoV-2, HCoV-NL63, HCoV-OC43 and HCoV-229E to stimulate cells. Broader study findings: Median reactive clonotypes, those recognizing SARS-CoV-2, rose from 21 to 38, not significantly.

Germline V CDR1 and CDR2: SGHRS, YFSETQ. V gave up 5 bases and J gave up 0 bases; unmatched junction bases: 7. This CDR3 comprises 16 residues. Noted treatment: roughly ten-day PBMC culture with coronavirus spike peptide pools or control peptides (ViraFEST assay). Source material: CD4+ T cells from blood, cultured in vitro. This TCR was sampled from a human donor who had recovered from COVID-19. The V and J genes are TRBV5-1 and TRBJ2-5; 10 bases match TRBD2. CDR3: CASRASGGPYQETQYF. CDR3 coding DNA: TGCGCCAGCAGGGCTAGCGGGGGCCCGTACCAAGAGACCCAGTACTTC.